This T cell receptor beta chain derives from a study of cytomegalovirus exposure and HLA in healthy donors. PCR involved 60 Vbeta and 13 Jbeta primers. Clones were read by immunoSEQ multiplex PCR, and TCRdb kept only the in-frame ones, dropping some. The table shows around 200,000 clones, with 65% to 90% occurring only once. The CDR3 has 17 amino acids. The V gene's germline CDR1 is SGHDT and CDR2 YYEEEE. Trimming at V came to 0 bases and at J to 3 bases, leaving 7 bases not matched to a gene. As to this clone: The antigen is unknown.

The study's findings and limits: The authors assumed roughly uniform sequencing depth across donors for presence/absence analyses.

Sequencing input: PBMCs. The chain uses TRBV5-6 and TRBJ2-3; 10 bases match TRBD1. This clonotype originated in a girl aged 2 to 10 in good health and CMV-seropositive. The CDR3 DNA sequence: TGTGCCAGCAGCTTGGACGGACAGGGGGTTCTTACAGATACGCAGTATTTT. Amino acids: CASSLDGQGVLTDTQYF.